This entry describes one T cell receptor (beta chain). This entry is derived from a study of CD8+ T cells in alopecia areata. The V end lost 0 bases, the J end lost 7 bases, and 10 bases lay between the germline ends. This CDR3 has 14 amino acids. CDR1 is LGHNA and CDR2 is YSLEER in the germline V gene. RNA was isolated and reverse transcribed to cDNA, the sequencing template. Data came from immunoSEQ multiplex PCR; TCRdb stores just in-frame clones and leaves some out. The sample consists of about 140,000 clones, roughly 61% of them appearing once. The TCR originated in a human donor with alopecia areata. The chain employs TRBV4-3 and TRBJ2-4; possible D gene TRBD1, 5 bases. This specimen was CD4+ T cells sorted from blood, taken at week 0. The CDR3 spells CASSQDFQGNIQYF. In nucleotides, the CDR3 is TGCGCCAGCAGCCAAGATTTCCAGGGCAACATTCAGTACTTC.